This TCR beta chain comes out of a study of T-cell reconstitution after alpha-beta-depleted transplantation in children. General study results and limits: T-cell counts and diversity were attributed mostly to newly produced T cells one year after transplant. Surviving recipient cells, namely T cells and thymic progenitors, were the source of high day-60 TCRbeta diversity in some patients. Expanded graft clones numbering several hundred reportedly gave rise to alpha-beta T cells about two months after transplant.

Details on this clonotype: Its antigen remains unidentified.

Molecular barcoding with unique molecular identifiers was used for the TCRbeta library. Each CDR3 protein is one row after TCRdb ran MiXCR on the PCR reads. The sample consists of 350,000 to 500,000 distinct CDR3 sequences, roughly two fifths of them appearing once. Specimen: PBMCs, collected before TCRalphabeta/CD19-depleted stem cell transplant. This TCR derives from a girl aged 2 to 9 with aplastic anemia, due to receive a stem cell transplant.

As DNA, the CDR3 is TGTGCCATCAGTGAGCCGGCCTATGGCTACACCTTC. Its translation: CAISEPAYGYTF. This chain uses TRBV10-3 with TRBJ1-2; D gene ambiguous. CDR3 length equals 12 residues. Looked up from germline, CDR1 is ENHRY and CDR2 is SYGVKD. V lost 2 bases and J lost 4, with 5 bases in between.